This TCR beta chain emerged from a study of blood T cells in healthy people across ages (dated by TCRdb to between 2014 and 2016). For the study in its entirety: Template switching captured roughly one uniquely barcoded TCR beta cDNA molecule per two T cells in model experiments. Using deep sequencing normalized with unique cDNA molecular identifiers, the study measured how TCR beta repertoire diversity changes with age. The donors were divided into four age groups: young (average about 16 years), middle-aged (approximately 39), aged (around 67) and long-lived (about 79). Donors of different ages were randomly distributed across sequencing lanes to avoid experimental bias. The study analyzed two additional independent replicas of 1 million unique cDNA reads from the same blood draw for two donors, one aged 18 to 30 and one aged 80 or older. Study-wide conclusions, independent of this receptor: There was a strong correlation between observed TCR beta diversity and the percentage of naive T cells measured by flow cytometry. Because donor CMV infection status was unknown, age-related changes in expanded clonotypes were potentially confounded. Estimates of total diversity based on one million sequenced T cells were considered lower bounds and underestimates. As age increased, observed TCR beta diversity per million T cells dropped in a roughly linear way, and a significant reduction was already evident by age about 40. Bulk unsorted PBMC profiling prevented conclusive comparison of naive and antigen-experienced compartments. Compared with the aged group, the long-lived group had more naive CD4+ T cells, fewer expanded clones and increased TCR diversity, suggesting age selection.

At the junction V is shortened by 3 bases and J by 7 bases; bases outside the gene matches: 11. Spanning cysteine to phenylalanine, the CDR3 consists of 15 amino acids. Only CDR3 DNA remains: 45 bases, in frame from the first base. Reading the germline V gene (reference sequence) gives CDR1 SEHNR and CDR2 FQNEAQ. This clonotype was seen a handful of times. The antigen it recognizes is unknown. Base-call qualities are not available, and no considerably larger clone is one nucleotide away. The library relied on 5' RACE. TCRdb records Illumina HiSeq 2500 as the sequencer. A second PCR of roughly 7 to 12 cycles was performed with a sample-barcoded 5' primer and a J-beta primer mix. A template-switch 5' adaptor carrying 12 random nucleotides introduced a unique molecular identifier onto each TCR beta cDNA molecule. Each sample yielded at least 3 million CDR3-containing paired-end reads. The Mint cDNA synthesis kit, primed by a TRBC-specific oligonucleotide, was used to synthesize first-strand cDNA from all RNA. Following uracil-DNA glycosylase treatment, all cDNA underwent a first 18-cycle PCR with the universal primers M1SS and BC2_uni_R. For the original study's pipeline: For normalization, 1 million high-quality reads, each with a distinct molecular identifier, were randomly selected from each sample. Reads sharing molecular identifiers were discarded rather than binned into consensus sequences. CDR3 identification, clonotype clustering and error correction used MiTCR with a Q25 quality threshold and the strictest error-elimination algorithm. Lower-bound total TCR beta diversity was estimated with a nonparametric unseen species model using Euler transformation. The public sequencing data were trimmed at Q25 with fastp and processed into clonotypes with MiXCR by TCRdb, which kept only in-frame beta chains. Rows with a matching CDR3 protein are joined into one entry that keeps the most common DNA and genes. The V and J calls follow TCRdb's processing rather than the paper's. This sample is represented by about 1.1 million distinct CDR3 sequences; approximately 38% of them were singletons. The top ten constitute 10% to 15% of the sample.

Donors were 35 to 40 systemically healthy Caucasian individuals from Russia aged roughly 6 to 95 years. Approximately 9.3 milliliters of peripheral blood were drawn from each donor into EDTA-treated Vacutainer tubes. Ficoll-Paque density-gradient centrifugation was used to isolate PBMCs, with at least 6 million per sample. Total RNA was extracted from PBMCs with Trizol reagent, with at least 6 micrograms obtained per sample. The percentages of naive CD45RAhigh/CD27high T cells were determined by flow cytometry on a PBMC aliquot from every donor. This sequence originates from a man in his late teens or twenties in good health. Specimen: blood. The chain couples TRBV7-9 to TRBJ1-1; TRBD1 aligns with 7 central bases. The CDR3 has the sequence CASSFGQEGSNEAFF. The nucleotide sequence is TGTGCCAGCAGCTTTGGACAGGAAGGATCCAATGAAGCTTTCTTT.